This T cell receptor beta chain was profiled in a study of early T cells in non-severe SARS-CoV-2 infection. Study-level information: The study sequenced bulk RNA from unsorted whole blood, with chains unpaired.

The sample holds many counts of this clonotype. The target antigen is unknown. Germline V CDR1 and CDR2: SGHTA, FQGTGA. The V segment lost 0 bases and the J segment 3 bases; nucleotides outside the gene matches: 10. The CDR3 runs 18 residues. Study findings and constraints: Clonotype matching in VDJdb favored anti-spike CD8 responses and did not capture private and CD4 specificities.

Molecules of cDNA were individually given unique molecular identifiers that were attached to them. Each CDR3 protein gets one entry after TCRdb re-called the 5' RACE reads with MiXCR. The sample shows about 83,000 distinct CDR3 sequences, under 11% of them seen only once. The input for sequencing was whole blood, taken at baseline. The V and J genes are TRBV7-3 and TRBJ2-5, with 10 bases fitting TRBD2. The TCR originated in an adult who was a healthcare worker with PCR-confirmed SARS-CoV-2 infection or an uninfected control (not recorded which). The CDR3 loop is CASSLTPPRLAGKETQYF. The DNA of the CDR3 is TGTGCCAGCAGCTTAACACCCCCCCGACTAGCGGGTAAAGAGACCCAGTACTTC.